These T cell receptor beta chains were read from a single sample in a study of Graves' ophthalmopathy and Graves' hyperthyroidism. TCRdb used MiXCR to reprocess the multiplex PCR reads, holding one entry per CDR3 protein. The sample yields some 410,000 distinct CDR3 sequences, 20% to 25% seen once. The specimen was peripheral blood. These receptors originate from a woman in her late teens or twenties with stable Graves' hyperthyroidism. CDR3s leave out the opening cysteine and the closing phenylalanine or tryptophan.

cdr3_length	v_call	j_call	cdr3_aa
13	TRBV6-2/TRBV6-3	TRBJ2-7	ASRTSGEMAYEQY
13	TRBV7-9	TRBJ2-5	ASSQGDGRRETQY
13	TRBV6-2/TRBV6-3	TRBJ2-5	ASSYFGRREETQY
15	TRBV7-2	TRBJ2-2	ASSSPRGTGVSGELF
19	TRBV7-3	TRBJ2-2	ASSLFFIPKPGLANTGELF
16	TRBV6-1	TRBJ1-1	ASSEALRTGGASTEAF
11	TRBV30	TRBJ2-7	AWSVPVTHEQY
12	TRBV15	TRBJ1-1	ATSRSPEIREAF
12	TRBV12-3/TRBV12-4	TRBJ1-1	ASSLGEGWTEAF
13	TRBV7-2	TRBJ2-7	ASSLAGQGADEQY
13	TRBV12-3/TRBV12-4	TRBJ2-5	ASSAVGGSQETQY
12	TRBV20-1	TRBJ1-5	SARRDRGIQPQH
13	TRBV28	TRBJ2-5	ASSLSPSGSETQY
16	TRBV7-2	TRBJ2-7	ASSLAQLAGIRPYEQY
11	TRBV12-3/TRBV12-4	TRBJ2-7	ASNLAGSLEQY
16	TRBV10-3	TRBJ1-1	AISGAGGAQPMNTEAF
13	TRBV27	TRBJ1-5	ASSTSGGVGQPQH
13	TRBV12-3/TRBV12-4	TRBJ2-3	ASSGGTIPTDTQY
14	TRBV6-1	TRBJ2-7	ASSSAGTSAVYEQY
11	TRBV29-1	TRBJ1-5	SVVDSANQPQH
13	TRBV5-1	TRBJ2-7	ASSLASRPSYEQY
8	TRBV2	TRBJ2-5	ASYQETQY
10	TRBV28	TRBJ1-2	ASTTLGSGYT
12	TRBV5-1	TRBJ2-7	ASSLEPAPYEQY
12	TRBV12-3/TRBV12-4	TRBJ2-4	ASSLRGNKNIKY
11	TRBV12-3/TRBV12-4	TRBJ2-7	ASRLVGAYEQY
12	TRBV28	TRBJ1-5	ASSTGAGNQPQH
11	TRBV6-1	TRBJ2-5	ASTQRGQETKY
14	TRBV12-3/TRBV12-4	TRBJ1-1	ASSQNRQVLNTEAF
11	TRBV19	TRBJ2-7	ASTGLDLYEQY
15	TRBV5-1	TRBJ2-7	ASSPGLAGLLNYEQY
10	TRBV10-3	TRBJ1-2	AISESTLGYT
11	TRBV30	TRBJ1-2	AWSEGTGNGYT
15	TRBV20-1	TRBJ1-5	SARGTGGAGGNQPQH
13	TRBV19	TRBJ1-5	ASSQRDSYNQPQH
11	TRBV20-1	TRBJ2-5	SAALVGAETQY
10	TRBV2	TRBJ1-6	ASRHRASPLH
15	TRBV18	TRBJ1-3	ASSLRDRGSSGNTIY
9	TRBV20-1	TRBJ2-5	SVAQQETQY
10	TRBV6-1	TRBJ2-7	ASRLMGAGLS
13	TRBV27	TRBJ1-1	ASSSRDRGVPEAF
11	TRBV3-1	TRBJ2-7	ASSQDGGGEQY
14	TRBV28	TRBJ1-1	ASLRLRGQGNTEAF
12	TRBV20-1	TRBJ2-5	SARVRGIYETQY
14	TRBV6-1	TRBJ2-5	ASSEVVTGVRETQY
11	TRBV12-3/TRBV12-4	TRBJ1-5	ASSLGLDQPQH
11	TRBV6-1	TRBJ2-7	ASSFTVAYEQY
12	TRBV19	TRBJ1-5	ASSIRGPGQPQH